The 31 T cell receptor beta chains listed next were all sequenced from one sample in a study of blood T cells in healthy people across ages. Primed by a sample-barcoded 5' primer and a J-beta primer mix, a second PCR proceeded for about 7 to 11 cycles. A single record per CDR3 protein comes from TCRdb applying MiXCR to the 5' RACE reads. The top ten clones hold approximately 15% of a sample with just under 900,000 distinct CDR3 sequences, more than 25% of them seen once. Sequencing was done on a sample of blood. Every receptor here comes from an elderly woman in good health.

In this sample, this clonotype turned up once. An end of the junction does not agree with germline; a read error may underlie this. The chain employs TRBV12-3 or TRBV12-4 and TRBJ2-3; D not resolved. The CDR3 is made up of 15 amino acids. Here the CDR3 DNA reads TGTGCCAGCAGTTTAGAGGGCGTAAGCGCAGATGCGCAGTATTTT. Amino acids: CASSLEGVSADAQYF.

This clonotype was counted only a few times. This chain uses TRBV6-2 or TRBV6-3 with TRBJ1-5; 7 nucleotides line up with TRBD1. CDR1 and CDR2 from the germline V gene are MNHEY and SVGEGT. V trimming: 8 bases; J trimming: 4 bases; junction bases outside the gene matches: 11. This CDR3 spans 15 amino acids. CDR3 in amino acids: CASGRSGTVNQPQHF. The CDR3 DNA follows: TGTGCCAGCGGACGATCCGGGACAGTTAATCAGCCCCAGCATTTT.

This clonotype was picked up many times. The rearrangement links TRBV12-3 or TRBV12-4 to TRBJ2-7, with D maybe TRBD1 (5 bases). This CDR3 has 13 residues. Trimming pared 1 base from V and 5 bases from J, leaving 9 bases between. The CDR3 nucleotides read TGTGCCAGCAGTTTAGGGACAATCAACGAGCAGTACTTC. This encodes CASSLGTINEQYF.

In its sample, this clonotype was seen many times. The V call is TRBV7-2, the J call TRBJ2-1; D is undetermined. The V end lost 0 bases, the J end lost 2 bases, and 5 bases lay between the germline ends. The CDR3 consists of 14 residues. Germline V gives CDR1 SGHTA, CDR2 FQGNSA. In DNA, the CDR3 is TGTGCCAGCAGCTTAGCGCCGACCTACAATGAGCAGTTCTTC. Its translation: CASSLAPTYNEQFF.

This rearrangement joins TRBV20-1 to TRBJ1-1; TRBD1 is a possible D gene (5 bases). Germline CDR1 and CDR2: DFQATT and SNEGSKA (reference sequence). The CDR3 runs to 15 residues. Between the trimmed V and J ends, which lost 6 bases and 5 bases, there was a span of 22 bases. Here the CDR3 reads CSASHPGPGRTEAFF. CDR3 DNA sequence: TGCAGTGCCAGTCATCCGGGACCAGGGAGGACTGAAGCTTTCTTT.

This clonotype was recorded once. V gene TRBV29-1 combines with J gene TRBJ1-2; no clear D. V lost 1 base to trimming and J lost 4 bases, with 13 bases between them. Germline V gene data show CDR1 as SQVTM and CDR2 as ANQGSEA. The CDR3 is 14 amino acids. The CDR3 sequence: CSVEGQGAPYGYTF. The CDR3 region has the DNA TGCAGCGTTGAAGGTCAAGGAGCTCCCTATGGCTACACCTTC. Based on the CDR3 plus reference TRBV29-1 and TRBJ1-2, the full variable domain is SAVISQKPSRDICQRGTSLTIQCQVDSQVTMMFWYRQQPGQSLTLIATANQGSEATYESGFVIDKFPISRPNLTFSTLTVSNMSPEDSSIYLCSVEGQGAPYGYTFGSGTRLTVV.

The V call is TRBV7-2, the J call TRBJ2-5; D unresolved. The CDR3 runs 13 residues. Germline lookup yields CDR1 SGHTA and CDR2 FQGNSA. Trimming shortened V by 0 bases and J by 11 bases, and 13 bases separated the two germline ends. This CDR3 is CASSLAEFNEQYF. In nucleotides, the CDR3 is TGTGCCAGCAGCTTAGCGGAATTCAATGAGCAGTACTTC.

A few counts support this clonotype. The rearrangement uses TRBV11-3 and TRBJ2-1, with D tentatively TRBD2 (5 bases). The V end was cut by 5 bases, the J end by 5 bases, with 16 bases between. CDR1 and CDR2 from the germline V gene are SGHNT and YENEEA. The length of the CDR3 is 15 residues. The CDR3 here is CASSLRSFGDNEQFF. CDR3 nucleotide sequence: TGTGCCAGCAGCCTCCGATCTTTCGGGGACAATGAGCAGTTCTTC.

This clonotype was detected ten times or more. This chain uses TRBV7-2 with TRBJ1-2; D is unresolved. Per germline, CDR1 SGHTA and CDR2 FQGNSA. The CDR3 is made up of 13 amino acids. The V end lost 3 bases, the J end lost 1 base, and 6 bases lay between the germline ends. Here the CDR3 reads CASSFSSNYGYTF. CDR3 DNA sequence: TGTGCCAGCAGCTTCAGCAGTAACTATGGCTACACCTTC. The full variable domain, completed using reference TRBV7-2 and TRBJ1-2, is GAGVSQSPSNKVTEKGKDVELRCDPISGHTALYWYRQSLGQGLEFLIYFQGNSAPDKSGLPSDRFSAERTGGSVSTLTIQRTQQEDSAVYLCASSFSSNYGYTFGSGTRLTVV.

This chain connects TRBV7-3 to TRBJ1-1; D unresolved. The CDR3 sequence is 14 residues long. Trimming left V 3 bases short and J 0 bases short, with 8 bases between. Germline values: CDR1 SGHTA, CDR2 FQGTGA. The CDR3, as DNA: TGTGCCAGCAGCTTTGGTACTATGAACACTGAAGCTTTCTTT. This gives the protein CASSFGTMNTEAFF.

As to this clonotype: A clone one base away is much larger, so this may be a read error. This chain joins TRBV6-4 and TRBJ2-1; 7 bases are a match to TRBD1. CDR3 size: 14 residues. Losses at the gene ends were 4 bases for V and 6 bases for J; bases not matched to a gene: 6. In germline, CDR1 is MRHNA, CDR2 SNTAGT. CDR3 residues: CASSAPPGGNEQFF. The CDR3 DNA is TGTGCCAGCAGTGCCCCCCCAGGGGGCAATGAGCAGTTCTTC.

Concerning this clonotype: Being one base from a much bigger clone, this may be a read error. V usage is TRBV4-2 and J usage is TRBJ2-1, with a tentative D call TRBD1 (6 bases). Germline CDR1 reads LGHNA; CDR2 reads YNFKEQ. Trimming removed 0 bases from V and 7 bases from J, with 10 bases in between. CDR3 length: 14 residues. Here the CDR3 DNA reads TGTGCCAGCAGCCAAGAGAACAGGGCGAATGAGCAGTTCTTC. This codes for CASSQENRANEQFF.

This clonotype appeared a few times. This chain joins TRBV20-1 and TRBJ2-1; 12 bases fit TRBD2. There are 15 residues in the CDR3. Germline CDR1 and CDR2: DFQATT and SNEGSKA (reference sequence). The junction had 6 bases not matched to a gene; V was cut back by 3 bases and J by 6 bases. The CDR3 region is CSARSSGGAPNEQFF. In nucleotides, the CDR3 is TGCAGTGCTAGGTCTAGCGGGGGGGCGCCCAATGAGCAGTTCTTC.

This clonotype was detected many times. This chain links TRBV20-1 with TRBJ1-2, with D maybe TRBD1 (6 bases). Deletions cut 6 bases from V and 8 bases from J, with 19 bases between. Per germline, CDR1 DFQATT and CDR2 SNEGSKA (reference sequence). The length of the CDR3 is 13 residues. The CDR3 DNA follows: TGCAGTGCCGGTCCCGGGGGGCAAAGAGGCTACACCTTC. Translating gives CSAGPGGQRGYTF.

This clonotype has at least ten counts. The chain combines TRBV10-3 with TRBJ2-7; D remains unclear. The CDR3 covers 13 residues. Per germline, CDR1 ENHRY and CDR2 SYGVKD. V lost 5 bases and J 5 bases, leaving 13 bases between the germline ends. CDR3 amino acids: CAISPGVGNEQYF. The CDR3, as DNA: TGTGCCATCAGTCCTGGGGTAGGGAACGAGCAGTACTTC.

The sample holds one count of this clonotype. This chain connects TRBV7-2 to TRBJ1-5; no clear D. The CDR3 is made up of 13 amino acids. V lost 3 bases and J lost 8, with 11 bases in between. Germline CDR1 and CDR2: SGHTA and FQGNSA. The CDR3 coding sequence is TGTGCCAGCAGCTTTGGCAGGAGGGAGCCCCAGCATTTT. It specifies CASSFGRREPQHF. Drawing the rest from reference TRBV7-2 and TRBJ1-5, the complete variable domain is GAGVSQSPSNKVTEKGKDVELRCDPISGHTALYWYRQSLGQGLEFLIYFQGNSAPDKSGLPSDRFSAERTGGSVSTLTIQRTQQEDSAVYLCASSFGRREPQHFGDGTRLSIL.

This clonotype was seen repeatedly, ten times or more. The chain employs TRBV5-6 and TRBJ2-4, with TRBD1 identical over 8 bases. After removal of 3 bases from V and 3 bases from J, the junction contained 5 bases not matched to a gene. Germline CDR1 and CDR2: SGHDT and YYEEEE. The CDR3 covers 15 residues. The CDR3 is CASSSRGLDKNIQYF. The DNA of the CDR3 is TGTGCCAGCAGCTCCAGGGGGCTTGACAAAAACATTCAGTACTTC. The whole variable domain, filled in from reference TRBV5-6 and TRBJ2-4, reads DAGVTQSPTHLIKTRGQQVTLRCSPKSGHDTVSWYQQALGQGPQFIFQYYEEEERQRGNFPDRFSGHQFPNYSSELNVNALLLGDSALYLCASSSRGLDKNIQYFGAGTRLSVL.

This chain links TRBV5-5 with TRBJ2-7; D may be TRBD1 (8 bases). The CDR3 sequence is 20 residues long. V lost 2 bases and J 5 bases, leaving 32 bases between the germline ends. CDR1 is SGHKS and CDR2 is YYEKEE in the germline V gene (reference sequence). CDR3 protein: CASSFSTRTGSGLGYHEQYF. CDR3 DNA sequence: TGTGCCAGCAGCTTCAGTACCCGGACAGGGAGCGGACTAGGGTACCACGAGCAGTACTTC.

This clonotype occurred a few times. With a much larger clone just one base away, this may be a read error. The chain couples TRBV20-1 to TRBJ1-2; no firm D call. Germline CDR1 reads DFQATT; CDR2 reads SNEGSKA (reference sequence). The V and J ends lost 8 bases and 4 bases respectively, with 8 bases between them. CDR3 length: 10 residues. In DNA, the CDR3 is TGCAGTACTAAAGGCTATGGCTACACCTTC. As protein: CSTKGYGYTF.

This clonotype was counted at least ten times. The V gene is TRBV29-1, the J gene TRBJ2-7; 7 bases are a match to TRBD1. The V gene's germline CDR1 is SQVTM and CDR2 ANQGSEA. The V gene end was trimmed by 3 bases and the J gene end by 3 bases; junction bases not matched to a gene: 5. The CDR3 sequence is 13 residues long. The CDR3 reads CSVDVAGGYEQYF. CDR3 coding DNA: TGCAGCGTTGACGTTGCAGGGGGCTACGAGCAGTACTTC.

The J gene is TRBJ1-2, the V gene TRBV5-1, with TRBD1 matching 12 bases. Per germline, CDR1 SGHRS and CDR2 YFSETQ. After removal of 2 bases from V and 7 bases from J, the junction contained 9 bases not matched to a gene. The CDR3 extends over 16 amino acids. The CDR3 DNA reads TGCGCCAGCAGCTTAAAGACGGGACAGGGGGCGTCTGGCTACACCTTC. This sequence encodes CASSLKTGQGASGYTF.

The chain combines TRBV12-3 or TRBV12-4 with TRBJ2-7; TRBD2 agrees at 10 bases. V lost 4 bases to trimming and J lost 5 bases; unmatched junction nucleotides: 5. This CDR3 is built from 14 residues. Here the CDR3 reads CASSSASGGNEQYF. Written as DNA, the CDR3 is TGTGCCAGCAGTTCCGCTAGCGGGGGAAACGAGCAGTACTTC.

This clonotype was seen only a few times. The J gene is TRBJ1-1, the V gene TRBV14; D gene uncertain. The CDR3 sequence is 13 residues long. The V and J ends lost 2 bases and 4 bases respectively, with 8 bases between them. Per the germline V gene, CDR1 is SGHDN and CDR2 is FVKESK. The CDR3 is CASSQIQSTEAFF. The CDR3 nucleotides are TGTGCCAGCAGCCAAATCCAGAGCACTGAAGCTTTCTTT.

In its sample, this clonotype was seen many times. The DNA for the CDR3 is TGCGCCAGCAGCCAAAAAGGGACAGGGACGAACACCGGGGAGCTGTTTTTT. Residues: CASSQKGTGTNTGELFF. This chain uses TRBV5-1 with TRBJ2-2, with 9 bases matching TRBD1. Germline V CDR1 and CDR2: SGHRS, YFSETQ. J gave up 0 bases and V 4 bases, and 7 bases lay outside the gene matches. This CDR3 spans 17 amino acids.

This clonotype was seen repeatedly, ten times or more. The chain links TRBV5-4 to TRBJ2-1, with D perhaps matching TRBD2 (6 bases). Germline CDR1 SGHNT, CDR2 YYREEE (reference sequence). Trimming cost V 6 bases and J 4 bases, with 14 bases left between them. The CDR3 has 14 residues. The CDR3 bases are TGTGCCAGCACCGGGCGGGGTGGATACAATGAGCAGTTCTTC. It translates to CASTGRGGYNEQFF.

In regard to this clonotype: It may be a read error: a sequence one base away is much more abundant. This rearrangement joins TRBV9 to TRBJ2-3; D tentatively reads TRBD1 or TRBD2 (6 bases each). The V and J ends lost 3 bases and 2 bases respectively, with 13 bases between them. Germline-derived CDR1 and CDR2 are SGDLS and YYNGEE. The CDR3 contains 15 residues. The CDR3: CASSARGAFTDTQYF. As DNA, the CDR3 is TGTGCCAGCAGCGCAAGGGGGGCTTTCACAGATACGCAGTATTTT.

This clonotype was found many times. CDR3 residues: CAIKGAGGFGYTF. CDR3 bases: TGTGCCATCAAGGGGGCAGGGGGCTTTGGCTACACCTTC. The chain is built from TRBV10-3 and TRBJ1-2; 8 bases match TRBD1. Trimming took 7 bases from V and 7 from J; bases not matched to a gene: 8. Germline CDR1 reads ENHRY; CDR2 reads SYGVKD. The CDR3 consists of 13 residues.

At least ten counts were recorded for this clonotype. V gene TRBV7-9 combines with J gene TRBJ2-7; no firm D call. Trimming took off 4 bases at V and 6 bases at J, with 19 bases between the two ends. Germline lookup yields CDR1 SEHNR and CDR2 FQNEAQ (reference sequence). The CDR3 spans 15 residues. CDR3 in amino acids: CASSSSLKYPFEQYF. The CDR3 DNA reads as TGTGCCAGCAGCTCATCCCTAAAATATCCTTTCGAGCAGTACTTC. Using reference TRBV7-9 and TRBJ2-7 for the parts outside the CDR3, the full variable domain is DTGVSQNPRHKITKRGQNVTFRCDPISEHNRLYWYRQTLGQGPEFLTYFQNEAQLEKSRLLSDRFSAERPKGSFSTLEIQRTEQGDSAMYLCASSSSLKYPFEQYFGPGTRLTVT.

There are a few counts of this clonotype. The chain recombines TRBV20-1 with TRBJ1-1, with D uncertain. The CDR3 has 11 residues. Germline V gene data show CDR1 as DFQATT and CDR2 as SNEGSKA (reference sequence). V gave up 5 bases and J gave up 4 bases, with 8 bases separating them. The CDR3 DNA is TGCAGTGCTCAGAAGGTCACTGAAGCTTTCTTT. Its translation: CSAQKVTEAFF.

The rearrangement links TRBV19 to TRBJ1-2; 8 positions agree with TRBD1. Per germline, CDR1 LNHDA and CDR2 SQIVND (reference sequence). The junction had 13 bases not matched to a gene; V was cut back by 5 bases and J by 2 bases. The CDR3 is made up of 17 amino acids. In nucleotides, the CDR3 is TGTGCCAGTAGTGGGTCCCGGACAGGGAGGATAAACTATGGCTACACCTTC. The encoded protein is CASSGSRTGRINYGYTF.

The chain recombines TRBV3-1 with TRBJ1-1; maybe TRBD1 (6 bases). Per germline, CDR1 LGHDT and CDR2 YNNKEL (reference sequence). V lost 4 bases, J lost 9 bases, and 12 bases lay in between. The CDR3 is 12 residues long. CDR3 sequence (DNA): TGTGCCAGCAGCCTTGAACAGGGTAAAGCTTTCTTT. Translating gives CASSLEQGKAFF.